A selection of T cell receptor beta chains follows, all from one sample in a study of cytomegalovirus exposure and HLA in healthy donors. Sequenced by immunoSEQ multiplex PCR; TCRdb stores in-frame clones only, minus some. The sample records 150,000 to 200,000 clones, roughly 81% being singletons. The sample was PBMCs. The receptors here all came from a woman under 40 in good health and CMV-seronegative. CDR3s include the opening cysteine and the closing phenylalanine or tryptophan.

>TRBJ1-1|TRBV15
CATSRGQGAEAFF
>TRBJ2-7|TRBV11-3
CASSPIGGYEQYF
>TRBJ1-1|TRBV30
CAWSVQGAFTEAFF
>TRBJ2-7|TRBV5-5
CASSQRYTSGGTYEQYF
>TRBJ1-4|TRBV14
CASSLGQAFMREKLFF
>TRBJ2-3|TRBV29-1
CSVEYWSRDTQYF
>TRBJ2-5|TRBV7-6
CASSLDRGQETQYF
>TRBJ1-5|TRBV6-6
CASRSTGDQPQHF
>TRBJ2-5|TRBV29-1
CSVRAGVETQYF
>TRBJ2-1|TRBV5-8
CASSLRLAGSNEQFF
>TRBJ2-5|TRBV2
CASPRGTSANQETQYF
>TRBJ2-7|TRBV6-5
CASKDRSVSYEQYF
>TRBJ1-1|TRBV19
CASRGGDTEAFF
>TRBJ2-6|TRBV29-1
CSVQGSSGANVLTF
>TRBJ2-7|TRBV7-9
CASSSLSEQYF
>TRBJ1-2|TRBV2
CATTGGRLSGYGYTF
>TRBJ1-2|TRBV19
CASRPPTINYGYTF
>TRBJ1-1|TRBV6-5
CASSYSGHASNTEAFF
>TRBJ1-2|TRBV5-4
CASSFHRRRYGYTF
>TRBJ2-2|TRBV30
CAWMGLANTGELFF
>TRBJ1-2|TRBV4-2
CASSQASKEGYTF
>TRBJ2-5|TRBV27
CASSLWGQDKETQYF
>TRBJ2-3|TRBV6-6
CASSLLADTDTQYF
>TRBJ1-3|TRBV29-1
CSVDQGPNSGNTIYF
>TRBJ1-5|TRBV5-1
CASSLGTLNQPQHF
>TRBJ2-7|TRBV19
CASSMDTYEQYF
>TRBJ1-1|TRBV2
CASRTKLRDSTEAFF
>TRBJ2-7|TRBV7-9
CASSLASVYEQYF
>TRBJ2-1|TRBV5-6
CASSPYSGSSYNEQFF
>TRBJ2-7|TRBV27
CASSLIYRPTYEQYF
>TRBJ2-7|TRBV5-4
CASSAQQGPMAYEQYF
>TRBJ1-2|TRBV30
CAWSVGARGYGYTF
>TRBJ1-6|TRBV6-4
CASSDSNRGNSPLHF
>TRBJ1-5|TRBV7-8
CASSSIGGEGNQPQHF
>TRBJ1-5|TRBV4-1
CASSQGGSGTGGSNQPQHF
>TRBJ1-1|TRBV6-5
CASLVRRTEATEAFF
>TRBJ2-3|TRBV7-9
CASSQDGVITDTQYF
>TRBJ2-1|TRBV5-1
CASSLVAGLDNEQFF
>TRBJ2-3|TRBV15
CATSKRTSDGGDTQYF
>TRBJ1-2|TRBV19
CASSIADSNYGYTF
>TRBJ2-7|TRBV27
CASSYRSSYEQYF
>TRBJ1-4|TRBV27
CASRRTGVPEKLFF
>TRBJ2-7|TRBV28
CASSQPPSGDEQYF
>TRBJ1-1|TRBV7-8
CASRHLPTARYTEAFF